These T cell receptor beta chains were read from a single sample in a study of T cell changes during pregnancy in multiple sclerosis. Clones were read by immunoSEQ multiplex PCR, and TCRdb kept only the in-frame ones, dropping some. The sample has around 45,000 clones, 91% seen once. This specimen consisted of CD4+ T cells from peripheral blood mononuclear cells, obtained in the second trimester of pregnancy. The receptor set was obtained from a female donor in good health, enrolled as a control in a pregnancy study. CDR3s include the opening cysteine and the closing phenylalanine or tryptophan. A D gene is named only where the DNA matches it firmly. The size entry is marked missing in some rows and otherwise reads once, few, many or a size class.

CDR3nt: TGTGCCAGCAGCTTAGGGGAGGGGGTGACCCAGTACTTC
CDR3aa: CASSLGEGVTQYF
j_gene: TRBJ2-5
len: 13
abundance: NA
d_gene: NA
v_gene: TRBV7-2

CDR3nt: TGTGCCAGCAGACTAGCGGGAGCCTACGAGCAGTACTTC
CDR3aa: CASRLAGAYEQYF
j_gene: TRBJ2-7
len: 13
abundance: NA
d_gene: TRBD2
v_gene: TRBV4-2

CDR3nt: TGTGCCAGCCACCAGGGGTCCTATAATTCACCCCTCCACTTT
CDR3aa: CASHQGSYNSPLHF
j_gene: TRBJ1-6
len: 14
abundance: NA
d_gene: NA
v_gene: TRBV19

CDR3nt: TGTGCCAGCAGTCCCGACAGCTCCACAAACATTCAGTACTTC
CDR3aa: CASSPDSSTNIQYF
j_gene: TRBJ2-4
len: 14
abundance: NA
d_gene: NA
v_gene: TRBV7-2

CDR3nt: TGTGCCAGCAGATGGCTAGCCAGCCCAGATACGCAGTATTTT
CDR3aa: CASRWLASPDTQYF
j_gene: TRBJ2-3
len: 14
abundance: NA
d_gene: NA
v_gene: TRBV2

CDR3nt: TGTGCCAGCAGCCCCAGACTAGCGGGGGGATCCTACGAGCAGTACTTC
CDR3aa: CASSPRLAGGSYEQYF
j_gene: TRBJ2-7
len: 16
abundance: NA
d_gene: TRBD2
v_gene: TRBV4-2

CDR3nt: TGTGCCAGCAGCGGCGGGCGCAGCTCTGGAAACACCATATATTTT
CDR3aa: CASSGGRSSGNTIYF
j_gene: TRBJ1-3
len: 15
abundance: NA
d_gene: NA
v_gene: TRBV9

CDR3nt: TGTGCCAGCAGTTACTCCCGGGGAAATCAGCCCCAGCATTTT
CDR3aa: CASSYSRGNQPQHF
j_gene: TRBJ1-5
len: 14
abundance: NA
d_gene: NA
v_gene: TRBV6-5

CDR3nt: TGTGCCAGCAGTCCACGGGACGGGACATGGGGAACGCAGTATTTT
CDR3aa: CASSPRDGTWGTQYF
j_gene: TRBJ2-3
len: 15
abundance: NA
d_gene: NA
v_gene: TRBV6-5

CDR3nt: TGTGCCAGCAGCGACAGGGGGGGAAGGGAGACCCAGTACTTC
CDR3aa: CASSDRGGRETQYF
j_gene: TRBJ2-5
len: 14
abundance: NA
d_gene: NA
v_gene: TRBV9

CDR3nt: TGTGCCAGCAGCTTGGAGACTAGCGGGGCCGTACCCCAAGGGACCCAGTACTTC
CDR3aa: CASSLETSGAVPQGTQYF
j_gene: TRBJ2-5
len: 18
abundance: NA
d_gene: TRBD2
v_gene: TRBV7-8

CDR3nt: TGTGCCATCAGTGAGGGGACTAGCGGGAGCTACGAGCAGTACTTC
CDR3aa: CAISEGTSGSYEQYF
j_gene: TRBJ2-7
len: 15
abundance: once
d_gene: TRBD2
v_gene: TRBV10-3

CDR3nt: TGCGCCAGCAGCTCCCAGGGGGCGGGTTCCCCAGAGACCCAGTACTTC
CDR3aa: CASSSQGAGSPETQYF
j_gene: TRBJ2-5
len: 16
abundance: NA
d_gene: TRBD1
v_gene: TRBV5-1